This TCR beta chain is from a study of cytomegalovirus exposure and HLA in healthy donors. Profiling relied on immunoSEQ multiplex PCR, and the TCRdb table lists in-frame clones only, not all of them. The repertoire holds about 300,000 clones, with around nine tenths as singletons. The V segment lost 1 base and the J segment 2 bases; nucleotides outside the gene matches: 7. Germline lookup yields CDR1 SGHTA and CDR2 FQGNSA. CDR3 length equals 16 residues. Among the 120 subjects of the validation cohort, separate from the roughly 700-subject first cohort, were the donors. The sample was PBMCs. This sequence originates from a woman aged 18-30 years in good health and CMV-seronegative. The rearrangement joins TRBV7-2 to TRBJ2-7; 8 bases line up with TRBD2. The CDR3: CASSLEVAGGTYEQYF. In DNA form, the CDR3 reads TGTGCCAGCAGCTTAGAAGTGGCGGGAGGAACCTACGAGCAGTACTTC.